What follows are 32 T cell receptor beta chains derived from one specimen sequenced in a study of shared clonotypes between healthy human individuals. Generated by immunoSEQ multiplex PCR, the TCRdb table keeps only in-frame clones and is missing some. Of 2 million to 2.5 million clones in the sample, less than 95% are singletons; the top ten hold 0.37%. The specimen was naive CD4+ T cells from PBMCs. Subset noted: CD45RA+ positively selected. The receptor source for this set is a man aged 18 to 35 in good health. Some clones in this sample may be carry-over from other donors' samples.

The chain recombines TRBV10-1 with TRBJ2-1; TRBD2 matches 10 bases. This CDR3 has 16 residues. The germline CDR1 and CDR2 sequences are WNHNN and SYGVQD (reference sequence). With V trimmed by 0 bases and J by 6 bases, 5 bases remained unmatched. This CDR3 reads CASSESRTSGTNEQFF. The CDR3 region has the DNA TGCGCCAGCAGTGAGTCTCGAACTAGCGGGACCAATGAGCAGTTCTTC.

The chain's CDR3 is CASSADRVYNEQFF. The CDR3, as DNA: TGCGCCAGCAGCGCGGACAGGGTCTACAATGAGCAGTTCTTC. The V and J genes are TRBV5-1 and TRBJ2-1, with TRBD1 matching 8 bases. The CDR3 runs 14 residues. Trimming cost V 4 bases and J 3 bases; bases outside gene matches: 3. The germline V gene has CDR1 SGHRS and CDR2 YFSETQ.

To note about this clone: At one end, the junction sequence differs from germline, possibly due to a read error. The chain uses TRBV15 and TRBJ2-3, with D uncertain. Germline CDR1 and CDR2: LNHNV and YYDKDF (reference sequence). The CDR3 length is 16 residues. The CDR3 reads CATSRESRRSDFRRNF. CDR3 DNA: TGTGCCACCAGCAGAGAGTCGAGGCGGAGTGACTTCAGAAGGAATTTT.

This clone was seen just once. The V call is TRBV5-1, the J call TRBJ1-2, with D tentatively TRBD1 (5 bases). Trimming took off 0 bases at V and 1 base at J, with 10 bases between the two ends. This CDR3 contains 15 residues. The germline V gene has CDR1 SGHRS and CDR2 YFSETQ. CDR3 sequence: CASSLGGSINYGYTF. DNA of the CDR3: TGCGCCAGCAGCTTGGGGGGCAGTATTAACTATGGCTACACCTTC.

The chain is built from TRBV7-8 and TRBJ2-7; 7 bases match TRBD2. The CDR3 is 14 residues long. Germline V gene data show CDR1 as SGHVS and CDR2 as FQNEAQ. Trimming took 6 bases from V and 3 from J; bases not matched to a gene: 8. In DNA, the CDR3 is TGTGCCAGCAGGGAGGGACTAAATAACTACGAGCAGTACTTC. It translates to CASREGLNNYEQYF.

Comment on this clone: This CDR3 is also generated by other DNA sequences in the sample. The genes are TRBV4-1 and TRBJ2-7; 11 nucleotides match TRBD1. This CDR3 is 14 amino acids long. Germline V gene data show CDR1 as MGHRA and CDR2 as YSYEKL. Unmatched junction bases numbered 1, after V lost 3 bases and J lost 3 bases. CDR3 nucleotides: TGCGCCAGCAGCCAGGGACAGGGGGTCTACGAGCAGTACTTC. It translates to CASSQGQGVYEQYF.

Concerning this clone itself: One junction end does not reproduce the germline sequence, and a read error may be involved. This chain joins TRBV18 and TRBJ2-7; possible D gene TRBD2, 6 bases. Germline V gene data show CDR1 as KGHSH and CDR2 as LQKENI. The length of the CDR3 is 14 residues. The CDR3 sequence is CASSGRDPSSEQYF. CDR3 coding DNA: TGTGCCAGCTCGGGGCGGGACCCCTCCTCCGAGCAGTACTTC.

This clone appeared a few times. The chain carries TRBV10-3 and TRBJ1-1; D might be TRBD1 (5 bases). V lost 6 bases and J 4 bases, leaving 12 bases between the germline ends. CDR3 length: 13 residues. Germline CDR1 reads ENHRY; CDR2 reads SYGVKD. CDR3 loop: CAISGGWGTEAFF. DNA of the CDR3: TGTGCCATCAGCGGGGGATGGGGCACTGAAGCTTTCTTT.

This rearrangement joins TRBV7-9 to TRBJ1-4; D is ambiguous. In germline, CDR1 is SEHNR, CDR2 FQNEAQ (reference sequence). Trimming took 5 bases from V and 8 from J, leaving 6 bases between them. The CDR3 covers 11 residues. CDR3 sequence: CASSRMEKLFF. As DNA, the CDR3 is TGTGCCAGCAGCCGAATGGAAAAACTGTTTTTT.

V usage is TRBV4-1 and J usage is TRBJ1-2; D might be TRBD1 (5 bases). Germline assignment: CDR1 MGHRA and CDR2 YSYEKL. The CDR3 consists of 12 residues. Between the trimmed V and J ends, which lost 1 base and 10 bases, there was a span of 10 bases. In nucleotides, the CDR3 is TGCGCCAGCAGCCAAGTTGGGGGTACCTACACCTTC. Amino acids: CASSQVGGTYTF.

The count of this clone is one. The chain recombines TRBV29-1 with TRBJ2-3; a weak D match, TRBD1 (6 bases). This CDR3 contains 13 residues. Germline lookup yields CDR1 SQVTM and CDR2 ANQGSEA. The V gene lost 5 bases and the J gene lost 3 bases, with 12 bases spanning the gap. CDR3 sequence: CSVSGVLTDTQYF. The CDR3 DNA sequence: TGCAGCGTTTCAGGGGTTTTAACAGATACGCAGTATTTT.

This chain uses TRBV5-1 with TRBJ2-3; TRBD2 matches 11 bases. CDR3 length: 15 residues. Trimming cost V 0 bases and J 11 bases; bases outside gene matches: 8. Germline CDR1 is SGHRS and CDR2 is YFSETQ. The chain's CDR3 is CASSLAGTSGPEQYF. The CDR3 DNA sequence: TGCGCCAGCAGCTTGGCCGGGACTAGCGGCCCCGAGCAGTATTTT.

The chain joins TRBV7-3 to TRBJ2-5; the D is unclear. V was shortened by 5 bases and J by 7 bases, with 14 bases between the two germline ends. Germline assignment: CDR1 SGHTA and CDR2 FQGTGA. The CDR3 is 13 amino acids. As DNA, the CDR3 is TGTGCCAGCAGCCCCCGGGCGACGGGGACCCAGTACTTC. It translates to CASSPRATGTQYF.

The genes are TRBV5-1 and TRBJ2-5, with TRBD2 matching 7 bases. There are 14 residues in the CDR3. V lost 3 bases to trimming and J lost 5 bases; unmatched junction nucleotides: 7. Per germline, CDR1 SGHRS and CDR2 YFSETQ. Written as DNA, the CDR3 is TGCGCCAGCAGCTCCGGGGCCGGGGGGGAGACCCAGTACTTC. The encoded protein is CASSSGAGGETQYF.

This sequence joins TRBV5-1 and TRBJ2-7, with D unclear. Trimming removed 5 bases at V and 3 bases at J, with 9 bases between. The CDR3 totals 12 residues. The germline V gene has CDR1 SGHRS and CDR2 YFSETQ. The CDR3 DNA reads as TGCGCCAGCAGACCTGACAACTACGAGCAGTACTTC. Its protein product is CASRPDNYEQYF.

This clone occurred once. The rearrangement links TRBV5-1 to TRBJ2-7; 14 positions match TRBD2. V lost 7 bases to trimming and J lost 7 bases; unmatched junction nucleotides: 10. Germline CDR1 is SGHRS and CDR2 is YFSETQ. The CDR3 loop spans 15 amino acids. CDR3 bases: TGCGCCAGCTCGCCCCCGGGACTAGCGGGAGAGGAGCAGTACTTC. Translated: CASSPPGLAGEEQYF. Filled out from reference TRBV5-1 and TRBJ2-7, the complete variable domain reads KAGVTQTPRYLIKTRGQQVTLSCSPISGHRSVSWYQQTPGQGLQFLFEYFSETQRNKGNFPGRFSGRQFSNSRSEMNVSTLELGDSALYLCASSPPGLAGEEQYFGPGTRLTVT.

This chain uses TRBV29-1 with TRBJ1-1, with a weak D call TRBD1 (5 bases). This CDR3 is built from 15 residues. The germline V gene has CDR1 SQVTM and CDR2 ANQGSEA. The V end lost 2 bases, the J end lost 1 base, and 14 bases lay between the germline ends. CDR3 in amino acids: CSVEREVRGNTEAFF. CDR3 bases: TGCAGCGTTGAAAGGGAGGTAAGGGGGAACACTGAAGCTTTCTTT.

Notes on this clone: Other DNA variants within this sample encode the same CDR3. This chain joins TRBV5-1 and TRBJ1-3; D is ambiguous. The CDR3 runs to 14 residues. Germline-derived CDR1 and CDR2 are SGHRS and YFSETQ. Trimming cost V 2 bases and J 2 bases, with 8 bases left between them. The CDR3 here is CASSLGGPGNTIYF. The DNA of the CDR3 is TGCGCCAGCAGCTTAGGAGGCCCTGGAAACACCATATATTTT.

This chain links TRBV7-9 with TRBJ1-2; 9 bases are a match to TRBD1. This CDR3 region has 19 residues. The germline CDR1 and CDR2 sequences are SEHNR and FQNEAQ (reference sequence). V dropped 3 bases and J dropped 0; count of bases not matched to a gene: 14. The CDR3 spells CASSLDPGTGRDTNYGYTF. The CDR3, as DNA: TGTGCCAGCAGCTTGGACCCCGGGACAGGGAGAGATACTAACTATGGCTACACCTTC.

This clone was picked up one time. The V and J genes are TRBV2 and TRBJ2-7, with TRBD2 as a possible D gene (6 bases). Trimming shortened V by 6 bases and J by 5 bases, and 11 bases separated the two germline ends. Germline V gene data show CDR1 as SNHLY and CDR2 as FYNNEI. The CDR3 spans 12 residues. The CDR3 loop is CASRAGRHEQYF. The CDR3, as DNA: TGTGCCAGCAGGGCAGGGAGGCACGAGCAGTACTTC.

This clone appeared a single time. The genes are TRBV4-1 and TRBJ2-7, with a tentative D call TRBD2 (6 bases). V was clipped by 0 bases and J by 0 bases, with 12 bases between them. The CDR3 sequence is 16 residues long. Per germline, CDR1 MGHRA and CDR2 YSYEKL. In nucleotides, the CDR3 is TGCGCCAGCAGCCAAGATGGCCAGGGAGGCTCCTACGAGCAGTACTTC. Protein: CASSQDGQGGSYEQYF.

With regard to this clone: The sample contains more than one DNA sequence encoding this CDR3. The V gene is TRBV5-1, the J gene TRBJ1-5; maybe TRBD1 (5 bases). Trimming took 1 base from V and 5 from J, leaving 7 bases between them. Germline CDR1 is SGHRS and CDR2 is YFSETQ. The CDR3 has 13 amino acids. Here the CDR3 DNA reads TGCGCCAGCAGCTTGCTGGGGGATCAGCCCCAGCATTTT. It translates to CASSLLGDQPQHF. Using reference TRBV5-1 and TRBJ1-5 for the parts outside the CDR3, the full variable domain is KAGVTQTPRYLIKTRGQQVTLSCSPISGHRSVSWYQQTPGQGLQFLFEYFSETQRNKGNFPGRFSGRQFSNSRSEMNVSTLELGDSALYLCASSLLGDQPQHFGDGTRLSIL.

CDR3: CASLVREVYEQYF. Here the CDR3 DNA reads TGTGCCAGCCTTGTGAGGGAGGTCTACGAGCAGTACTTC. The rearrangement uses TRBV6-1 and TRBJ2-7, with D possibly being TRBD2 (6 bases). From germline, CDR1 is MNHNS and CDR2 SASEGT. V shed 8 bases and J shed 3 bases, with 14 bases lying between them. The CDR3 spans 13 residues.

The chain combines TRBV5-1 with TRBJ2-1; TRBD2 aligns across 9 bases. V was pared by 4 bases and J by 6 bases, with 11 bases of the junction left unmatched. Germline values: CDR1 SGHRS, CDR2 YFSETQ. The CDR3 extends over 16 amino acids. This CDR3 reads CASSRSGTSFGNEQFF. The DNA of the CDR3 is TGCGCCAGCAGCCGGTCCGGGACTAGCTTCGGCAATGAGCAGTTCTTC. Using reference TRBV5-1 and TRBJ2-1 for the parts outside the CDR3, the full variable domain is KAGVTQTPRYLIKTRGQQVTLSCSPISGHRSVSWYQQTPGQGLQFLFEYFSETQRNKGNFPGRFSGRQFSNSRSEMNVSTLELGDSALYLCASSRSGTSFGNEQFFGPGTRLTVL.

V is TRBV9 and J is TRBJ1-2; 7 bases align to TRBD1. The CDR3 spans 14 residues. V shed 0 bases, J shed 7 bases, and the junction held 6 bases outside the gene matches. The V gene's germline CDR1 is SGDLS and CDR2 YYNGEE. Here the CDR3 DNA reads TGTGCCAGCAGCGTAGAGACAGGGATGGGTGGCTACACCTTC. It specifies CASSVETGMGGYTF.

V usage is TRBV19 and J usage is TRBJ1-6, with unresolved D. The germline V and J ends were trimmed by 5 bases and 9 bases, with 20 bases remaining between them. Germline V gene data show CDR1 as LNHDA and CDR2 as SQIVND (reference sequence). There are 16 residues in the CDR3. CDR3 region: CASSQKAYLGSSPLHF. The CDR3 DNA sequence: TGTGCCAGTAGTCAAAAGGCCTACTTAGGGAGTTCACCCCTCCACTTT.

This clone was seen more than once but under ten times. The sample has other DNA sequences that encode this CDR3 too. This chain joins TRBV9 and TRBJ2-5; D may be TRBD1 or TRBD2 (6 bases each). Deletions cut 3 bases from V and 5 bases from J, with 14 bases between. The CDR3 spans 14 residues. CDR1 and CDR2 (germline): SGDLS, YYNGEE. CDR3 in DNA: TGTGCCAGCAGCGCCTCCGGGGGCCGGGAGACCCAGTACTTC. Translation gives CASSASGGRETQYF.

This clone was seen only once. This chain connects TRBV6-1 to TRBJ2-5; 12 bases map to TRBD1. This CDR3 has 15 residues. Germline trimming cut 4 bases from V and 2 bases from J; bases unmatched to any gene: 2. Germline V gene sequence: CDR1 MNHNS, CDR2 SASEGT. The CDR3 DNA sequence: TGTGCCAGCAGTGCGGGACAGGGGGCTCAAGAGACCCAGTACTTC. This codes for CASSAGQGAQETQYF.

The chain links TRBV28 to TRBJ2-7, with D tentatively TRBD2 (6 bases). CDR3 length: 14 amino acids. V gave up 5 bases and J gave up 3 bases, with 14 bases separating them. The germline CDR1 and CDR2 sequences are MDHEN and SYDVKM. CDR3 residues: CASSRRDLLYEQYF. The CDR3 DNA reads as TGTGCCAGCAGTCGGCGGGACCTCCTCTACGAGCAGTACTTC.

The V call is TRBV27, the J call TRBJ1-5; no definite D call. Trimming shortened V by 2 bases and J by 5 bases, and 10 bases separated the two germline ends. CDR1 and CDR2 from the germline V gene are MNHEY and SMNVEV (reference sequence). This CDR3 is built from 14 residues. The CDR3 sequence: CASSLMRTHQPQHF. The CDR3 coding sequence is TGTGCCAGCAGTTTAATGAGGACTCATCAGCCCCAGCATTTT.

V is TRBV5-4 and J is TRBJ1-1; 9 positions match TRBD1. Germline trimming cut 2 bases from V and 6 bases from J; bases unmatched to any gene: 5. The CDR3 extends over 14 amino acids. The germline V gene encodes CDR1 SGHNT and CDR2 YYREEE (reference sequence). The CDR3: CASSFDRGRPEAFF. Written as DNA, the CDR3 is TGTGCCAGCAGCTTTGACAGGGGGAGACCTGAAGCTTTCTTT. Using reference TRBV5-4 and TRBJ1-1 for the parts outside the CDR3, the full variable domain is ETGVTQSPTHLIKTRGQQVTLRCSSQSGHNTVSWYQQALGQGPQFIFQYYREEENGRGNFPPRFSGLQFPNYSSELNVNALELDDSALYLCASSFDRGRPEAFFGQGTRLTVV.

The chain has TRBV7-3 and TRBJ1-2; 7 bases agree with TRBD1. From germline, CDR1 is SGHTA and CDR2 FQGTGA. The CDR3 totals 13 residues. V lost 5 bases to trimming and J lost 7 bases; unmatched junction nucleotides: 7. CDR3 in amino acids: CASSAPGQSGYTF. The CDR3 DNA reads as TGTGCCAGCAGCGCTCCGGGACAGAGTGGCTACACCTTC. The complete variable domain, with remaining parts taken from reference TRBV7-3 and TRBJ1-2, reads GAGVSQTPSNKVTEKGKYVELRCDPISGHTALYWYRQSLGQGPEFLIYFQGTGAADDSGLPNDRFFAVRPEGSVSTLKIQRTERGDSAVYLCASSAPGQSGYTFGSGTRLTVV.